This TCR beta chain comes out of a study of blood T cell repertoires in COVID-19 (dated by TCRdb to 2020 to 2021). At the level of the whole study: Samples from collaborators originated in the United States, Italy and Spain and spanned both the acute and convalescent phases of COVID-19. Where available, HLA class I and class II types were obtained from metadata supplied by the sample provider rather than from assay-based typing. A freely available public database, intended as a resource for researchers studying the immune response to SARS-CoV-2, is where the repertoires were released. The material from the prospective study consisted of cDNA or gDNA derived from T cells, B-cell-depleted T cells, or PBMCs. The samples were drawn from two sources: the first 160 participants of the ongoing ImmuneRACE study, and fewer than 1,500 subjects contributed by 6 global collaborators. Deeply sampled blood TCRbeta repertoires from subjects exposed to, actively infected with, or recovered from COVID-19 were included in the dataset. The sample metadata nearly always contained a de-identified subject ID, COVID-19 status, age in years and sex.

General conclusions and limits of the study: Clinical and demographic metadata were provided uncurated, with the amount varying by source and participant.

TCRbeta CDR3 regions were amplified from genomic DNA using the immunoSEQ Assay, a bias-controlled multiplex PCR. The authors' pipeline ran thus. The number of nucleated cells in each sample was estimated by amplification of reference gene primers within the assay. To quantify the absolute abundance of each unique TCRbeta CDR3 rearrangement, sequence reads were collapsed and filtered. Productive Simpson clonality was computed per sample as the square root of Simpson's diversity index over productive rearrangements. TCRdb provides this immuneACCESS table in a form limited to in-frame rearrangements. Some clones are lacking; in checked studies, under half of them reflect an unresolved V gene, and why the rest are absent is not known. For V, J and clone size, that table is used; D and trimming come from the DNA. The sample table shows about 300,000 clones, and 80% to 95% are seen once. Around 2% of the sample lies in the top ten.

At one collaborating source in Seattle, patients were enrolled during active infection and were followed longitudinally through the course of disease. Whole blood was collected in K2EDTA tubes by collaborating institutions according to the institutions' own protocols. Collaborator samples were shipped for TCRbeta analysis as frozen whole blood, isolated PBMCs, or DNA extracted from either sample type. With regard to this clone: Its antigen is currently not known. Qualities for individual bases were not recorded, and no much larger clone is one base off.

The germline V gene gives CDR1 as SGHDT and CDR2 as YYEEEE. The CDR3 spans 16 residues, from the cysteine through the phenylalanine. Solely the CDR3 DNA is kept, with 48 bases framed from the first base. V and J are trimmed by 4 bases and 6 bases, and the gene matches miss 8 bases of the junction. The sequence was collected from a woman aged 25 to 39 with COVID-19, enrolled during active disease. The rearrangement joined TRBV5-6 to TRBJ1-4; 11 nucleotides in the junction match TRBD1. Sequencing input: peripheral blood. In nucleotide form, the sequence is TGTGCCAGCAGCAGATTGGGACAGGGGGAGGATGAAAAACTGTTTTTT. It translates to CASSRLGQGEDEKLFF.